A single TCR beta chain is shown here with its context. Its target is unknown. Germline V CDR1 and CDR2: DFQATT, SNEGSKA (reference sequence). V was cut by 8 bases and J by 6 bases, with 19 bases left in between. There are 13 residues in the CDR3. This sample was taken from a study of blood T cells in healthy people across ages. Study conclusions and caveats: Diversity estimates drawn from one million T cells were deemed underestimates.

PBMCs, at least 6 million per sample, were isolated. A sample-barcoded 5' primer and a J-beta primer mix were used in a second PCR of about 7 to 12 cycles. Each cDNA molecule was tagged by a template-switch adaptor that had 12 random nucleotides. TCRdb reprocessed the 5' RACE reads via MiXCR and lists one record per CDR3 protein. The sample includes about 650,000 distinct CDR3 sequences, around 32% of them seen just once. This chain links TRBV20-1 with TRBJ1-1; the D gene is possibly TRBD1 (5 bases). Sequencing used blood. The source of this sequence is a woman at least 80 years old in good health. CDR3 coding DNA: TGCAGTCTCGCACCAGGGTCTGGGGCTGAAGCTTTCTTT. This sequence encodes CSLAPGSGAEAFF.